This T cell receptor (beta chain) was observed in a study of blood T cell repertoires in COVID-19. Across the study: Sample material is recorded as cDNA or gDNA derived from T cells, B-cell-depleted T cells, or PBMCs.

The length of the CDR3 is 13 residues. Trimming took 7 bases from V and 2 from J; bases not matched to a gene: 3. Per the authors' pipeline: Reference gene primers were amplified, and this amplification served to estimate nucleated cell counts. Generated by immunoSEQ multiplex PCR, the TCRdb table keeps only in-frame clones and is missing some. The V and J calls and clone size were taken over from that table, and D and trimming were inferred from the DNA. The repertoire holds 15,000 to 20,000 clones, with 91% as singletons. The gene calls are TRBV12-3 or TRBV12-4 and TRBJ2-7; 9 bases fit TRBD1. This TCR derives from a human donor in a cohort sampled during active COVID-19. Source material: peripheral blood. CDR3 DNA sequence: TGTGCCAGCACAAGACAGGGGGCCTACGAGCAGTACTTC. Encoded protein: CASTRQGAYEQYF.